A selection of T cell receptor beta chains follows, all from one sample in a study of T cell changes during pregnancy in multiple sclerosis. Clones were sequenced by immunoSEQ multiplex PCR, and TCRdb holds only the in-frame ones, with some missing. The table lists around 78,000 clones, roughly 93% of them singletons. The sequences come from peripheral blood, collected in the second trimester of pregnancy. These receptors came from a female donor with multiple sclerosis, enrolled in a pregnancy study. Both conserved end residues are part of each CDR3. A D gene is named only where the DNA matches it firmly. Part of the rows lack a size; the others show once, few, many or a class for expanded clones.

j_call,v_call,d_call,clone_size,cdr3_aa,cdr3_nt
TRBJ2-3,TRBV11-3,TRBD1,-,CASSLSGGGTDTQYF,TGTGCCAGCAGCTTGTCAGGGGGTGGCACAGATACGCAGTATTTT
TRBJ2-5,TRBV30,-,-,CAWSFQGLETQYF,TGTGCCTGGAGTTTTCAGGGGTTAGAGACCCAGTACTTC
TRBJ2-1,TRBV19,TRBD2,-,CATGLAGAYNEQFF,TGTGCCACTGGACTAGCGGGGGCCTACAATGAGCAGTTCTTC
TRBJ2-5,TRBV7-2,-,-,CASSSRDFQETQYF,TGTGCCAGCAGCTCTAGGGACTTCCAAGAGACCCAGTACTTC
TRBJ2-7,TRBV30,-,-,CAWTSSYEQYF,TGTGCCTGGACCTCCTCCTACGAGCAGTACTTC
TRBJ2-1,TRBV27,-,once,CASRINGGPYNEQFF,TGTGCCAGCAGAATTAACGGGGGGCCCTACAATGAGCAGTTCTTC
TRBJ2-7,TRBV27,TRBD1,-,CASSPGTGLEQYF,TGTGCCAGCAGTCCCGGGACAGGGCTCGAGCAGTACTTC
TRBJ1-4,TRBV9,-,-,CASSVAGINEKLFF,TGTGCCAGCAGCGTAGCAGGGATAAATGAAAAACTGTTTTTT
TRBJ1-1,TRBV10-3,TRBD1,once,CAISENQGVNTEAFF,TGTGCCATCAGTGAAAACCAGGGGGTGAACACTGAAGCTTTCTTT
TRBJ2-1,TRBV19,TRBD2,-,CASSISPQGLAHNEQFF,TGTGCCAGTAGTATTAGCCCCCAGGGACTAGCGCACAATGAGCAGTTCTTC
TRBJ1-2,TRBV6-5,-,once,CASSYLRVGSSYGYTF,TGTGCCAGCAGTTACTTGAGGGTGGGGTCGAGCTATGGCTACACCTTC
TRBJ2-7,TRBV6-1,-,-,CASLRTLSSYEQYF,TGTGCCAGCCTTCGGACTCTGAGCTCCTACGAGCAGTACTTC
TRBJ1-1,TRBV2,-,-,CASSGNRELGMNTEAFF,TGTGCCAGCAGTGGTAACAGGGAGTTGGGGATGAACACTGAAGCTTTCTTT
TRBJ2-3,TRBV23-1,-,-,CASIRILRVSDTQYF,TGCGCCAGCATAAGAATCCTGAGGGTTTCAGATACGCAGTATTTT
TRBJ2-2,TRBV27,TRBD1,once,CASSLGRQGVTGELFF,TGTGCCAGCAGTTTAGGCCGACAGGGGGTAACCGGGGAGCTGTTTTTT
TRBJ2-7,TRBV27,TRBD2,-,CASSGTSGGAEEQYF,TGTGCCAGCAGTGGGACTAGCGGGGGGGCCGAAGAGCAGTACTTC
TRBJ1-5,TRBV10-3,-,-,CAISESGGENQPQHF,TGTGCCATCAGTGAGTCAGGGGGGGAAAATCAGCCCCAGCATTTT
TRBJ2-7,TRBV7-2,TRBD2,-,CASSRNPVSFSGSLYEQYF,TGTGCCAGCAGCCGCAACCCCGTTTCCTTTAGCGGGAGTTTGTACGAGCAGTACTTC
TRBJ1-6,TRBV27,TRBD1,-,CASSLQGVYLHSPLHF,TGTGCCAGCAGTCTACAGGGGGTGTATCTGCATTCACCCCTCCACTTT
TRBJ1-4,TRBV11-2,-,-,CASSLFAGALNEKLFF,TGTGCCAGCAGCTTGTTCGCAGGGGCACTTAATGAAAAACTGTTTTTT
TRBJ2-3,TRBV25-1,-,-,CASSESRSLSYTDTQYF,TGTGCCAGCAGTGAATCACGCTCCCTAAGTTACACAGATACGCAGTATTTT
TRBJ1-6,TRBV10-3,-,once,CAITLGGQNSPLHF,TGTGCCATCACGCTAGGGGGACAAAATTCACCCCTCCACTTT
TRBJ1-5,TRBV30,-,-,CAWSADSNQPQHF,TGTGCCTGGAGTGCGGACAGTAATCAGCCCCAGCATTTT
TRBJ1-2,TRBV11-2,TRBD1,few,CASSLSQVAGGSYGYTF,TGTGCCAGCAGCTTAAGTCAGGTTGCAGGGGGGAGCTATGGCTACACCTTC
TRBJ1-5,TRBV11-2,TRBD1,-,CASSRSDRGNQPQHF,TGTGCCAGCAGCCGATCGGACAGGGGCAATCAGCCCCAGCATTTT
TRBJ1-6,TRBV10-3,TRBD1,once,CAISEDRVGNSPLHF,TGTGCCATCAGTGAGGACAGGGTCGGGAATTCACCCCTCCACTTT
TRBJ1-1,TRBV4-1,-,-,CASTARGQGAFF,TGCGCCAGCACCGCCCGGGGACAAGGCGCTTTCTTT
TRBJ1-5,TRBV19,TRBD1,-,CASSMDRGDQPQHF,TGTGCCAGTAGTATGGACAGGGGGGACCAGCCCCAGCATTTT
TRBJ1-2,TRBV11-2,-,once,CASSLDLGQGPYGYTF,TGTGCCAGCAGCTTAGATCTGGGGCAGGGGCCTTATGGCTACACCTTC
TRBJ2-7,TRBV9,TRBD2,-,CASSVAGLGFYEQYF,TGTGCCAGCAGCGTAGCGGGACTAGGCTTCTACGAGCAGTACTTC
TRBJ2-5,TRBV5-4,TRBD1,-,CASSPTGGAETQYF,TGTGCCAGCAGCCCAACAGGGGGCGCTGAGACCCAGTACTTC
TRBJ2-1,TRBV9,TRBD2,-,CASSVAGLAGRLGEQFF,TGTGCCAGCAGCGTAGCGGGACTAGCGGGGAGGTTGGGTGAGCAGTTCTTC
TRBJ1-6,TRBV5-4,-,-,CASSNRPAGSPLHF,TGTGCCAGCAGCAATCGCCCAGCGGGATCACCCCTCCACTTT
TRBJ2-1,TRBV10-2,TRBD2,-,CASVGTTYNEQFF,TGCGCCAGCGTGGGGACTACTTACAATGAGCAGTTCTTC
TRBJ2-7,TRBV5-4,TRBD1,-,CASSLGAQGADF,TGTGCCAGCAGCTTGGGGGCCCAGGGGGCGGACTTC
TRBJ2-1,TRBV19,-,-,CASSATANEQFF,TGTGCCAGTAGTGCCACAGCTAATGAGCAGTTCTTC
TRBJ2-3,TRBV5-1,-,-,CASSLGQGYADTQYF,TGCGCCAGCAGCTTGGGGCAGGGGTACGCAGATACGCAGTATTTT
TRBJ1-1,TRBV6-1,-,-,CASSQTTNTEAFF,TGTGCCAGCAGCCAGACAACGAACACTGAAGCTTTCTTT
TRBJ2-1,TRBV29-1,TRBD2,-,CSVEGASGYNEQFF,TGCAGCGTTGAGGGGGCTAGCGGGTACAATGAGCAGTTCTTC
TRBJ2-3,TRBV19,-,-,CATEDRLTDTQYF,TGTGCCACTGAGGACAGACTCACAGATACGCAGTATTTT
TRBJ2-7,TRBV19,TRBD1,-,CASSIVGTESYEQYF,TGTGCCAGTAGTATAGTCGGGACAGAGTCCTACGAGCAGTACTTC
TRBJ2-5,TRBV2,-,-,CASSEGTRGTQYF,TGTGCCAGCAGTGAGGGTACCAGGGGGACCCAGTACTTC
TRBJ1-2,TRBV6-6,-,few,CASSYGQSYGYTF,TGTGCCAGCAGTTACGGACAGAGCTATGGCTACACCTTC
TRBJ2-1,TRBV6-5,TRBD2,-,CASSYSLAGGPYEQFF,TGTGCCAGCAGTTACTCTTTAGCGGGGGGGCCCTATGAGCAGTTCTTC
TRBJ2-3,TRBV5-1,-,-,CASSLGSAQYF,TGCGCCAGCAGCTTGGGCTCGGCGCAGTATTTT
TRBJ2-7,TRBV4-1,TRBD1,-,CASSQPWGQGSPAEQYF,TGCGCCAGCAGCCAACCCTGGGGACAGGGCTCCCCAGCGGAGCAGTACTTC
TRBJ2-5,TRBV13,-,-,CASSAGEYQETQYF,TGTGCCAGCAGCGCCGGTGAATACCAAGAGACCCAGTACTTC
TRBJ2-3,TRBV5-4,-,-,CASSLAEGTDTQYF,TGTGCCAGCAGCTTGGCCGAGGGCACAGATACGCAGTATTTT
TRBJ2-2,TRBV5-4,TRBD2,once,CASSKGLAGGSSTGELFF,TGTGCCAGCAGCAAGGGACTAGCGGGGGGCAGCTCCACCGGGGAGCTGTTTTTT
TRBJ1-1,TRBV14,-,few,CASSQVSVAEAFF,TGTGCCAGCAGCCAAGTTTCGGTGGCTGAAGCTTTCTTT
TRBJ2-5,TRBV5-6,TRBD2,-,CASSLRGGETQYF,TGTGCCAGCAGCTTGCGGGGGGGAGAGACCCAGTACTTC
TRBJ2-3,TRBV4-1,-,-,CASSQDLLDTQYF,TGCGCCAGCAGCCAAGATCTTCTAGATACGCAGTATTTT
TRBJ1-1,TRBV4-2,-,-,CASSRVTGQNEAFF,TGTGCCAGCAGCCGGGTTACGGGACAAAATGAAGCTTTCTTT
TRBJ1-3,TRBV2,-,-,CASGGDRPGNTIYF,TGTGCCAGCGGGGGGGACCGTCCTGGAAACACCATATATTTT